The 16 T cell receptor beta chains listed next were all sequenced from one sample in a study of cytomegalovirus exposure and HLA in healthy donors. The PCR was carried out with 60 Vbeta primers and 13 Jbeta primers. Repertoires were generated with immunoSEQ multiplex PCR, while TCRdb's copy carries only in-frame clones and drops some. The sample lists 80,000 to 100,000 clones; roughly 86% were seen once. Sequencing used PBMCs. These receptors all stem from a human donor in good health.

The genes are TRBV6-6 and TRBJ2-7, with 8 bases that match TRBD1. The CDR3 totals 12 residues. The V gene end was trimmed by 6 bases and the J gene end by 4 bases; junction bases not matched to a gene: 2. Germline V gene sequence: CDR1 MNHNY, CDR2 SVGAGI (reference sequence). The CDR3 coding sequence is TGTGCCAGCAGCAGGGGGCGGTACGAGCAGTACTTC. This translates into CASSRGRYEQYF.

The chain is built from TRBV6-5 and TRBJ2-2; TRBD2 matches 7 bases. CDR3 length equals 15 residues. V gave up 8 bases and J gave up 0 bases; unmatched junction bases: 6. Germline V gene data show CDR1 as MNHEY and CDR2 as SVGAGI. Here the CDR3 DNA reads TGTGCCAGCGGGATAGCGGGTTCGAACACCGGGGAGCTGTTTTTT. Translated: CASGIAGSNTGELFF.

The chain carries TRBV18 and TRBJ1-2; TRBD1 might be the D (5 bases). The V end was cut by 6 bases, the J end by 0 bases, with 23 bases between. This CDR3 has 18 residues. Germline loops: CDR1 KGHSH, CDR2 LQKENI. CDR3: CASSPRADPSRTNYGYTF. CDR3 bases: TGTGCCAGCTCCCCCAGGGCCGACCCTAGTCGGACTAACTATGGCTACACCTTC. The variable domain in full, with the rest retrieved from reference TRBV18 and TRBJ1-2, is NAGVMQNPRHLVRRRGQEARLRCSPMKGHSHVYWYRQLPEEGLKFMVYLQKENIIDESGMPKERFSAEFPKEGPSILRIQQVVRGDSAAYFCASSPRADPSRTNYGYTFGSGTRLTVV.

CDR3 loop: CASSQDGTRNAGELFF. The CDR3 DNA reads TGCGCCAGCAGCCAAGACGGGACTAGAAATGCTGGGGAGCTGTTTTTT. This chain joins TRBV4-3 and TRBJ2-2; TRBD2 matches 8 bases. V shed 0 bases, J shed 8 bases, and the junction held 8 bases outside the gene matches. The germline gives CDR1 LGHNA, CDR2 YSLEER. The CDR3 totals 16 residues.

The CDR3 spells CASSQGGQGASYEQYF. The CDR3 region has the DNA TGTGCCAGCAGCCAAGGAGGACAGGGGGCCTCCTACGAGCAGTACTTC. The rearrangement uses TRBV4-2 and TRBJ2-7; 11 positions match TRBD1. V trimming: 1 base; J trimming: 0 bases; junction bases outside the gene matches: 2. The germline V gene has CDR1 LGHNA and CDR2 YNFKEQ. The CDR3 totals 16 residues.

V gene TRBV7-2 combines with J gene TRBJ1-1; D is possibly TRBD1 (5 bases). Trimming shortened V by 2 bases and J by 7 bases, and 14 bases separated the two germline ends. CDR3 length equals 14 residues. Germline V lookup: CDR1 SGHTA, CDR2 FQGNSA. CDR3 coding DNA: TGTGCCAGCAGCTTATACGACAGTTCCGTTGAAGCTTTCTTT. The encoded protein is CASSLYDSSVEAFF.

The V and J genes are TRBV7-2 and TRBJ2-5; TRBD2 might be the D (5 bases). CDR1 SGHTA and CDR2 FQGNSA come from the germline V gene. The CDR3 runs to 15 residues. V dropped 4 bases and J dropped 4 bases, with 16 bases sitting between them. DNA for the CDR3: TGTGCCAGCAGCTCTCGCCGGGGAATATCAGAGACCCAGTACTTC. Its translation is CASSSRRGISETQYF.

This chain links TRBV11-2 with TRBJ2-1; D remains ambiguous. Trimming pared 1 base from V and 1 base from J, leaving 11 bases between. Germline lookup yields CDR1 SGHAT and CDR2 FQNNGV. This CDR3 has 16 residues. The CDR3 sequence is CASSLGFGGSYNEQFF. The CDR3 region has the DNA TGTGCCAGCAGCTTAGGATTCGGCGGTTCCTACAATGAGCAGTTCTTC.

V gene TRBV4-1 combines with J gene TRBJ2-2; a weak D match, TRBD1 (5 bases). Germline CDR1 is MGHRA and CDR2 is YSYEKL. Trimming shortened V by 2 bases and J by 6 bases, and 25 bases separated the two germline ends. CDR3 length: 19 amino acids. The CDR3 reads CASSQRPLGDSPDAGELFF. Here the CDR3 DNA reads TGCGCCAGCAGCCAAAGACCCTTAGGTGACAGTCCAGACGCCGGGGAGCTGTTTTTT.

The chain combines TRBV28 with TRBJ2-7, with no clear D. This CDR3 has 11 residues. Trimming cost V 10 bases and J 4 bases, with 11 bases left between them. Germline lookup yields CDR1 MDHEN and CDR2 SYDVKM. The CDR3 loop is CATRIRYEQYF. In DNA form, the CDR3 reads TGTGCCACCAGAATCCGGTACGAGCAGTACTTC.

The chain uses TRBV19 and TRBJ2-1; 13 bases fit TRBD2. CDR3 length: 17 amino acids. V lost 5 bases to trimming and J lost 7 bases; unmatched junction nucleotides: 11. Looked up from germline, CDR1 is LNHDA and CDR2 is SQIVND (reference sequence). CDR3 loop: CASSPPGLAGAQNEQFF. CDR3 DNA sequence: TGTGCCAGTAGTCCCCCAGGACTAGCGGGGGCTCAAAATGAGCAGTTCTTC. Together with reference TRBV19 and TRBJ2-1, the CDR3 gives the full variable domain: DGGITQSPKYLFRKEGQNVTLSCEQNLNHDAMYWYRQDPGQGLRLIYYSQIVNDFQKGDIAEGYSVSREKKESFPLTVTSAQKNPTAFYLCASSPPGLAGAQNEQFFGPGTRLTVL.

The rearrangement joins TRBV28 to TRBJ1-1, with D possibly matching TRBD1 (6 bases). The CDR3 length is 16 residues. Germline V lookup: CDR1 MDHEN, CDR2 SYDVKM. With 5 bases removed from V and 2 bases from J, the gap between germline ends came to 18 bases. The CDR3 DNA is TGTGCCAGCAGTCCACTAGGAAACAGGGACAACACTGAAGCTTTCTTT. Protein: CASSPLGNRDNTEAFF.

CDR3 region: CAWRGASGGYNEQFF. The CDR3 bases are TGTGCCTGGAGGGGGGCTAGCGGGGGGTACAATGAGCAGTTCTTC. The chain employs TRBV30 and TRBJ2-1, with 11 bases fitting TRBD2. The CDR3 covers 15 residues. Germline V gives CDR1 GTSNPN, CDR2 SVGIG (reference sequence). V trimming: 3 bases; J trimming: 4 bases; junction bases outside the gene matches: 5.

The chain links TRBV15 to TRBJ1-5, with unresolved D. The CDR3 runs 15 residues. CDR1 and CDR2 from the germline V gene are LNHNV and YYDKDF (reference sequence). Trimming stripped 6 bases from V and 6 bases from J, with 18 bases between. In nucleotides, the CDR3 is TGTGCCACCAGTGATGAAAAGTCGAGTTTTCAGCCCCAGCATTTT. Residues: CATSDEKSSFQPQHF.

The CDR3 loop reads CASSLATVSGELFF. CDR3 coding DNA: TGTGCCAGCAGCTTAGCAACGGTGTCCGGGGAGCTGTTTTTT. The V call is TRBV11-2, the J call TRBJ2-2; D is ambiguous. CDR3 length equals 14 residues. CDR1 and CDR2 (germline): SGHAT, FQNNGV. V shed 1 base and J shed 6 bases, with 9 bases lying between them.

The chain recombines TRBV15 with TRBJ2-5; 7 bases agree with TRBD2. The germline CDR1 and CDR2 sequences are LNHNV and YYDKDF (reference sequence). This CDR3 has 16 amino acids. V was clipped by 0 bases and J by 3 bases; unmatched bases: 7. The CDR3 is CATSRDRGVVKETQYF. CDR3 DNA sequence: TGTGCCACCAGCAGAGATCGGGGGGTCGTGAAAGAGACCCAGTACTTC.